One and the same sample provided the 32 T cell receptor beta chains below, sequenced in a study of blood T cell repertoires in COVID-19. Profiling relied on immunoSEQ multiplex PCR, and the TCRdb table lists in-frame clones only, not all of them. The table records about 140,000 clones, about 80% of them present only once. Sequenced material: peripheral blood. The receptor set was obtained from a woman aged 60 to 75 with acute or convalescent COVID-19.

V usage is TRBV12-3 or TRBV12-4 and J usage is TRBJ2-7, with 7 bases fitting TRBD2. The CDR3 spans 13 residues. V lost 5 bases to trimming and J lost 7 bases; unmatched junction nucleotides: 8. Written as DNA, the CDR3 is TGTGCCAGCAGTCCCCAGGGAGCGGGGGAGCAGTACTTC. This gives the protein CASSPQGAGEQYF.

This clone was detected ten times or more. This chain connects TRBV11-3 to TRBJ1-3; D ambiguous. The V end lost 0 bases, the J end lost 0 bases, and 9 bases lay between the germline ends. The CDR3 contains 16 residues. Germline CDR1 reads SGHNT; CDR2 reads YENEEA. The CDR3 is CASSLDSVASGNTIYF. The CDR3 DNA is TGTGCCAGCAGCTTAGATAGTGTCGCCTCTGGAAACACCATATATTTT. The full variable domain, its missing parts supplied by reference TRBV11-3 and TRBJ1-3, is EAGVVQSPRYKIIEKKQPVAFWCNPISGHNTLYWYLQNLGQGPELLIRYENEEAVDDSQLPKDRFSAERLKGVDSTLKIQPAELGDSAVYLCASSLDSVASGNTIYFGEGSWLTVV.

The chain recombines TRBV28 with TRBJ1-2, with D unclear. This CDR3 is built from 13 residues. Trimming took off 5 bases at V and 8 bases at J, with 15 bases between the two ends. The germline CDR1 and CDR2 sequences are MDHEN and SYDVKM. The CDR3 loop reads CASSPPASPGYTF. The CDR3 DNA reads as TGTGCCAGCAGTCCCCCCGCAAGCCCGGGCTACACCTTC.

The chain combines TRBV18 with TRBJ2-4, with a tentative D call TRBD1 (6 bases). CDR1 is KGHSH, CDR2 LQKENI, per germline. The CDR3 is made up of 14 amino acids. Trimming removed 3 bases from V and 6 bases from J, with 12 bases in between. The CDR3 DNA reads as TGTGCCAGCTCACCGACTGGACAGATAAACATTCAGTACTTC. Protein sequence: CASSPTGQINIQYF.

CDR3 bases: TGCGCCAGCAGCTTGGAACAGGGCTATGGCTACACCTTC. Translated, it gives CASSLEQGYGYTF. The chain recombines TRBV5-1 with TRBJ1-2; tentatively, D is TRBD1 (6 bases). The CDR3 is 13 residues long. V lost 0 bases and J lost 4, with 7 bases in between. Germline loops: CDR1 SGHRS, CDR2 YFSETQ.

This clone was seen a handful of times. The J gene is TRBJ1-4, the V gene TRBV14; D remains unclear. CDR1 is SGHDN, CDR2 FVKESK, per germline. The CDR3 contains 16 residues. Trimming removed 3 bases at V and 8 bases at J, with 19 bases between. CDR3 protein: CASSHHVGLNSEKLFF. As DNA, the CDR3 is TGTGCCAGCAGCCACCACGTAGGCCTGAACAGCGAAAAACTGTTTTTT.

The chain joins TRBV30 to TRBJ1-2; 10 positions match TRBD1. Germline CDR1 GTSNPN, CDR2 SVGIG (reference sequence). J gave up 8 bases and V 0 bases, and 6 bases lay outside the gene matches. The CDR3 is made up of 14 amino acids. CDR3 loop: CAWSVDRGLGGYTF. CDR3 bases: TGTGCCTGGAGTGTAGACAGGGGGCTCGGGGGCTACACCTTC.

This clone has a single count. The V gene is TRBV4-1, the J gene TRBJ1-3, with 7 bases aligning to TRBD1. The V segment lost 4 bases and the J segment 0 bases; nucleotides outside the gene matches: 3. Per the germline V gene, CDR1 is MGHRA and CDR2 is YSYEKL. The CDR3 length is 15 residues. Written as DNA, the CDR3 is TGCGCCAGCAGCCCGCGGACAGGCTCTGGAAACACCATATATTTT. Translated, it gives CASSPRTGSGNTIYF.

This chain connects TRBV9 to TRBJ2-1, with D hard to call. This CDR3 is 14 amino acids long. Germline CDR1 SGDLS, CDR2 YYNGEE. Between the trimmed V and J ends, which lost 0 bases and 3 bases, there was a span of 7 bases. CDR3 DNA sequence: TGTGCCAGCAGCGTAGTAGGAGTCTACAATGAGCAGTTCTTC. Its protein product is CASSVVGVYNEQFF.

V is TRBV7-8 and J is TRBJ2-2; D not certain. V gave up 5 bases and J gave up 6 bases, with 13 bases separating them. In germline, CDR1 is SGHVS, CDR2 FQNEAQ. The CDR3 is made up of 14 amino acids. The CDR3 DNA is TGTGCCAGCAGCATTCCGTCAGGCGCCGGGGAGCTGTTTTTT. Protein sequence: CASSIPSGAGELFF.

This clone was detected only a few times. This sequence joins TRBV7-9 and TRBJ1-1; D remains unclear. CDR3 length: 13 amino acids. Looked up from germline, CDR1 is SEHNR and CDR2 is FQNEAQ (reference sequence). V gave up 5 bases and J gave up 3 bases, with 10 bases separating them. CDR3 in DNA: TGTGCCAGCAGCGGACTCCATTACACTGAAGCTTTCTTT. Encoded protein: CASSGLHYTEAFF.

The J gene is TRBJ1-1, the V gene TRBV6-6; 7 positions agree with TRBD1. The V segment lost 5 bases and the J segment 4 bases; nucleotides outside the gene matches: 16. This CDR3 is built from 17 residues. CDR1 is MNHNY and CDR2 is SVGAGI in the germline V gene (reference sequence). The CDR3 sequence is CASSHPKLIKGATEAFF. In DNA form, the CDR3 reads TGTGCCAGCAGTCATCCGAAACTCATAAAGGGGGCCACTGAAGCTTTCTTT.

This clone was seen only a few times. The V call is TRBV27, the J call TRBJ2-2; D gene uncertain. This CDR3 contains 14 residues. The V end lost 7 bases, the J end lost 8 bases, and 17 bases lay between the germline ends. From germline, CDR1 is MNHEY and CDR2 SMNVEV (reference sequence). CDR3 residues: CASKRAPRLGELFF. CDR3 nucleotides: TGTGCCAGCAAACGTGCCCCTAGGTTAGGGGAGCTGTTTTTT.

DNA of the CDR3: TGTGCCAGTAGCTCAACTCAGGGGGCGCGAACCCTCTACGAGCAGTACTTC. Protein sequence: CASSSTQGARTLYEQYF. The chain is built from TRBV19 and TRBJ2-7, with 8 positions matching TRBD1. The CDR3 loop spans 17 amino acids. The V gene end was trimmed by 6 bases and the J gene end by 3 bases; junction bases not matched to a gene: 16. Germline V CDR1 and CDR2: LNHDA, SQIVND (reference sequence).

The chain employs TRBV24-1 and TRBJ2-7, with D maybe TRBD1 (6 bases). The V end lost 6 bases, the J end lost 2 bases, and 13 bases lay between the germline ends. The germline V gene has CDR1 KGHDR and CDR2 SFDVKD. The CDR3 consists of 14 residues. The CDR3 sequence: CATSQGPPPYEQYF. The CDR3 coding sequence is TGTGCCACCAGTCAGGGGCCTCCACCCTACGAGCAGTACTTC.

This clone has only one observation. The J gene is TRBJ2-5, the V gene TRBV10-2; a possible D gene is TRBD1 (6 bases). V was trimmed by 4 bases and J by 2 bases, leaving 14 bases between them. The CDR3 extends over 15 amino acids. Looked up from germline, CDR1 is WSHSY and CDR2 is SAAADI. The CDR3 spells CASSAVWTAQETQYF. CDR3 DNA sequence: TGCGCCAGCAGTGCGGTTTGGACAGCACAAGAGACCCAGTACTTC.

This clone has more than one count but fewer than ten. The chain links TRBV19 to TRBJ2-2; D uncertain. Germline V CDR1 and CDR2: LNHDA, SQIVND (reference sequence). Trimming left V 4 bases short and J 5 bases short, with 11 bases between. CDR3 size: 14 residues. The CDR3 region is CASSTGYRTGELFF. CDR3 nucleotide sequence: TGTGCCAGTAGTACCGGGTATAGGACCGGGGAGCTGTTTTTT.

The rearrangement uses TRBV2 and TRBJ1-5; a possible D gene is TRBD1 (6 bases). In germline, CDR1 is SNHLY, CDR2 FYNNEI. The CDR3 contains 13 residues. V was cut by 6 bases and J by 11 bases, with 17 bases left in between. The CDR3 sequence is CASRVDSEGSQHF. The DNA for the CDR3 is TGTGCCAGCAGGGTGGACAGTGAAGGATCCCAGCATTTT. Drawing the rest from reference TRBV2 and TRBJ1-5, the complete variable domain is EPEVTQTPSHQVTQMGQEVILRCVPISNHLYFYWYRQILGQKVEFLVSFYNNEISEKSEIFDDQFSVERPDGSNFTLKIRSTKLEDSAMYFCASRVDSEGSQHFGDGTRLSIL.

The chain carries TRBV5-4 and TRBJ1-2; TRBD1 is a possible D gene (6 bases). Looked up from germline, CDR1 is SGHNT and CDR2 is YYREEE (reference sequence). This CDR3 region has 16 residues. The V gene lost 3 bases and the J gene lost 7 bases, with 22 bases spanning the gap. The chain's CDR3 is CASSSVGQGRVLGYTF. For the CDR3, the DNA is TGTGCCAGCAGCTCCGTAGGGCAGGGGAGGGTTCTTGGCTACACCTTC.

This clone appeared once. This chain links TRBV12-3 or TRBV12-4 with TRBJ1-1, with D unclear. The CDR3 contains 11 residues. The V gene lost 3 bases and the J gene lost 7 bases, with 6 bases spanning the gap. Here the CDR3 DNA reads TGTGCCAGCAGTTTGTACTATGAAGCTTTCTTT. Amino acid sequence: CASSLYYEAFF.

The rearrangement uses TRBV6-1 and TRBJ1-2; unclear D gene. The CDR3 has 15 residues. The germline gives CDR1 MNHNS, CDR2 SASEGT. V gave up 2 bases and J gave up 7 bases, with 17 bases separating them. Here the CDR3 reads CASSERLRGGSGYTF. CDR3 nucleotides: TGTGCCAGCAGTGAAAGGTTACGGGGAGGATCTGGCTACACCTTC.

The chain couples TRBV19 to TRBJ2-3; perhaps TRBD2 as D (6 bases). V was pared by 7 bases and J by 2 bases, with 16 bases between. CDR1 and CDR2 from the germline V gene are LNHDA and SQIVND (reference sequence). The CDR3 spans 15 residues. The CDR3 is CASTPALAITDTQYF. In DNA form, the CDR3 reads TGTGCCAGTACCCCCGCACTAGCTATCACAGATACGCAGTATTTT.

This clone was seen once. The rearrangement uses TRBV6-5 and TRBJ2-1; 9 bases agree with TRBD2. Looked up from germline, CDR1 is MNHEY and CDR2 is SVGAGI. With 6 bases clipped from V and 4 bases from J, the junction kept 7 bases outside the gene matches. CDR3 size: 15 residues. CDR3 nucleotide sequence: TGTGCCAGCAGGCCGACTAGCGGATCTTACAATGAGCAGTTCTTC. Amino acids: CASRPTSGSYNEQFF.

CDR3 residues: CAISESAGKMAEAFF. CDR3 nucleotides: TGTGCCATCAGTGAGTCGGCAGGGAAAATGGCTGAAGCTTTCTTT. This chain links TRBV10-3 with TRBJ1-1, with D possibly being TRBD1 (5 bases). The CDR3 runs to 15 residues. The V gene lost 0 bases and the J gene lost 6 bases, with 14 bases spanning the gap. The germline V gene encodes CDR1 ENHRY and CDR2 SYGVKD.

The chain combines TRBV28 with TRBJ2-1; D perhaps matches TRBD2 (5 bases). Germline V gene lookup returns CDR1 MDHEN and CDR2 SYDVKM. The V and J ends lost 2 bases and 9 bases respectively, with 14 bases between them. The CDR3 is made up of 14 amino acids. The CDR3 reads CASSLSLAAVEQFF. For the CDR3, the DNA is TGTGCCAGCAGTTTAAGTCTAGCCGCGGTTGAGCAGTTCTTC.

This chain links TRBV3-1 (or the pseudogene TRBV3-2) with TRBJ1-6, with D perhaps TRBD1 (5 bases). Germline V CDR1 and CDR2: LGHDT, YNNKEL (reference sequence). The CDR3 is 14 residues long. The ends were cut back, 1 base at V and 10 bases at J, with 11 bases in the middle. The CDR3: CASSQVGGDSPLHF. Written as DNA, the CDR3 is TGTGCCAGCAGCCAAGTGGGGGGGGACTCACCCCTCCACTTT.

This clone was counted only a few times. The chain employs TRBV28 and TRBJ1-6; D is ambiguous. Looked up from germline, CDR1 is MDHEN and CDR2 is SYDVKM. The CDR3 covers 14 residues. Trimming removed 3 bases at V and 10 bases at J, with 13 bases between. CDR3 amino acids: CASSFALGSSPLHF. The CDR3 DNA reads TGTGCCAGCAGTTTTGCTCTGGGCAGCTCACCCCTCCACTTT.

The rearrangement uses TRBV5-4 and TRBJ2-7; 9 bases align to TRBD2. Germline loops: CDR1 SGHNT, CDR2 YYREEE (reference sequence). After removal of 4 bases from V and 6 bases from J, the junction contained 11 bases not matched to a gene. This CDR3 comprises 15 residues. The DNA of the CDR3 is TGTGCCAGCAGCGGCCAAGGACTAGCGAAAGGCGAGCAGTACTTC. As protein: CASSGQGLAKGEQYF.

This clone was picked up a small number of times. The J gene is TRBJ1-2, the V gene TRBV19, with TRBD1 matching over 8 bases. V lost 7 bases and J lost 5; bases outside the gene matches: 12. This CDR3 region has 15 residues. Germline values: CDR1 LNHDA, CDR2 SQIVND (reference sequence). The CDR3 region is CASTFRPDRDYGYTF. In nucleotides, the CDR3 is TGTGCCAGTACATTCCGCCCGGACAGGGATTATGGCTACACCTTC.

The chain couples TRBV28 to TRBJ2-7; TRBD1 matches at 8 bases. Germline values: CDR1 MDHEN, CDR2 SYDVKM. The CDR3 has 16 amino acids. Trimming at V came to 2 bases and at J to 0 bases, leaving 6 bases not matched to a gene. Written as DNA, the CDR3 is TGTGCCAGCAGTTTAGGGGGTACAGGGGGCTCCTACGAGCAGTACTTC. Its translation: CASSLGGTGGSYEQYF.

The chain employs TRBV3-1 (or the pseudogene TRBV3-2) and TRBJ1-2; TRBD1 might be the D (6 bases). CDR1 is LGHDT, CDR2 YNNKEL, per germline (reference sequence). This CDR3 is built from 15 residues. V gave up 1 base and J gave up 4 bases, with 13 bases separating them. The CDR3 coding sequence is TGTGCCAGCAGCCAAGTCGGACAGCCACCCTATGGCTACACCTTC. This sequence encodes CASSQVGQPPYGYTF.

The chain has TRBV18 and TRBJ1-2, with TRBD1 as a possible D gene (6 bases). CDR3 length: 16 amino acids. The V gene's germline CDR1 is KGHSH and CDR2 LQKENI. V was shortened by 3 bases and J by 2 bases, with 16 bases between the two germline ends. The CDR3 loop is CASSPSKLTGNYGYTF. CDR3 nucleotides: TGTGCCAGCTCACCGTCGAAACTCACAGGGAACTATGGCTACACCTTC.